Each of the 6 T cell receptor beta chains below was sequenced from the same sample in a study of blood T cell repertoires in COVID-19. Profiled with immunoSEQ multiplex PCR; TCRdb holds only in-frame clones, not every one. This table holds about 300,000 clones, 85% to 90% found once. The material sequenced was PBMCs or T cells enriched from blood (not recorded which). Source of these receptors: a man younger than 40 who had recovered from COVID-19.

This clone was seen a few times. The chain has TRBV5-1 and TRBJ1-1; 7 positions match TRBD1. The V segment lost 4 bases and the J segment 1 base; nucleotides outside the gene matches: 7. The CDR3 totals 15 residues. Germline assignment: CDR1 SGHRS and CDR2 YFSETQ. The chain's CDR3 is CASSITGDGNTEAFF. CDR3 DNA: TGCGCCAGCAGCATAACAGGGGACGGGAACACTGAAGCTTTCTTT.

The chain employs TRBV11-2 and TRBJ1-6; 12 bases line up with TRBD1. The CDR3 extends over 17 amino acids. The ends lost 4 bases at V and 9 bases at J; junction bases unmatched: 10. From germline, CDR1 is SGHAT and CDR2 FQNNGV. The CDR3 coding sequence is TGTGCCAGCAGCTCAGTGGGGGGACAGGGGGCAGGTTCACCCCTCCACTTT. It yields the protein CASSSVGGQGAGSPLHF.

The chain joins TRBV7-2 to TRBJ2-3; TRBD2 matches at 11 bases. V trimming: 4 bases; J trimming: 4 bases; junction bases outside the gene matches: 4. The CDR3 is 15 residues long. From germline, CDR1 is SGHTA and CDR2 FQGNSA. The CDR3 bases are TGTGCCAGCAGCTCACTAGCGGGGGCCCCAGATACGCAGTATTTT. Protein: CASSSLAGAPDTQYF.

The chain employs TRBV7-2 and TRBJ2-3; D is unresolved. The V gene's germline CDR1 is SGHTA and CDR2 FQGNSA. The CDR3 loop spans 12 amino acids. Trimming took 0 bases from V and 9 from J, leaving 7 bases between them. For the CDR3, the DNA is TGTGCCAGCAGCTTAGCTGGCCCAACGCAGTATTTT. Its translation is CASSLAGPTQYF. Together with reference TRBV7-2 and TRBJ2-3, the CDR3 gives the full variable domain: GAGVSQSPSNKVTEKGKDVELRCDPISGHTALYWYRQSLGQGLEFLIYFQGNSAPDKSGLPSDRFSAERTGGSVSTLTIQRTQQEDSAVYLCASSLAGPTQYFGPGTRLTVL.

The CDR3 region is CATSDPRQVWGTQYF. The CDR3 DNA reads as TGTGCCACCAGTGACCCACGACAGGTTTGGGGGACCCAGTACTTC. The V gene is TRBV24-1, the J gene TRBJ2-5; tentative D call: TRBD1 (6 bases). Germline CDR1 KGHDR, CDR2 SFDVKD. The CDR3 extends over 15 amino acids. V dropped 4 bases and J dropped 7 bases, with 18 bases sitting between them.

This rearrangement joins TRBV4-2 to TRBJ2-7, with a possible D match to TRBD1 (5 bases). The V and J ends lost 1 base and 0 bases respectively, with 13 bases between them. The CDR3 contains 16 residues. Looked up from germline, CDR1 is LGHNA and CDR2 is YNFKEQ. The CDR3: CASSQVLDTFSYEQYF. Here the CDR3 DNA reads TGTGCCAGCAGCCAAGTTCTGGACACCTTCTCCTACGAGCAGTACTTC.